This T cell receptor beta chain was recorded in a study of Ad26.COV2.S vaccination and SARS-CoV-2 variants. About the research overall: Intramuscular Ad26.COV2.S at 5x10^10 or 1x10^11 viral particles.

CDR1 is MNHEY, CDR2 SVGAGI, per germline. CDR3 length: 14 amino acids. With 5 bases clipped from V and 5 bases from J, the junction kept 6 bases outside the gene matches. Described treatment: approximately 18 received Ad26.COV2.S at low or high dose, single or two shots; a few received placebo; per-sample allocation not given. Sample collection was performed on day 63 after the first vaccine or placebo injection. Sequencing used immunoSEQ multiplex PCR; TCRdb keeps in-frame clones, though not all of them. The data hold hundreds of thousands of clones, with around 90% observed a single time. Study conclusions and caveats: Vaccinees reportedly had broad spike-specific CD8+ and CD4+ T cell responses.

About this clone: Its antigen is unidentified.

This specimen consisted of peripheral blood, obtained in a trial of Ad26.COV2.S vaccine versus placebo. This rearrangement joins TRBV6-5 to TRBJ1-1; 9 bases align to TRBD1. The TCR originated in a person aged 18 to 59 who received the Ad26.COV2.S COVID-19 vaccine or a placebo. The CDR3 nucleotides are TGTGCCAGCAGTAAACGGGACAGGGTGACTGAAGCTTTCTTT. It is translated as CASSKRDRVTEAFF.